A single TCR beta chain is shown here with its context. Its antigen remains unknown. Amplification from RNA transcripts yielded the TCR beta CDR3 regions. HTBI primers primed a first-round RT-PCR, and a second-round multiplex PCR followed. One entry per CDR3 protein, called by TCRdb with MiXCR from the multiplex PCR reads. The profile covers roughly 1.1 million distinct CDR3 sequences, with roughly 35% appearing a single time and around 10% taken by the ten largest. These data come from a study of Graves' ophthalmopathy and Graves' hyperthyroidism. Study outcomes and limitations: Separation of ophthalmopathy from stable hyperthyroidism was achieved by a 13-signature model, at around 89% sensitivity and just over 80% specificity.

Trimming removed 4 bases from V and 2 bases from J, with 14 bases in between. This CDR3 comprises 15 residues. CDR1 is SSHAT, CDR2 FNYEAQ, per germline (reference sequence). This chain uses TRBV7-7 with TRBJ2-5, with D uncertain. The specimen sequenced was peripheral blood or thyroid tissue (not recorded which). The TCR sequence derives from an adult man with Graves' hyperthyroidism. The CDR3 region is CASSSTARRQETQYF. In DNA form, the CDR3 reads TGTGCCAGCAGCTCAACAGCCAGAAGACAAGAGACCCAGTACTTC. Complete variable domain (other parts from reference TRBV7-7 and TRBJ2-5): GAGVSQSPRYKVTKRGQDVTLRCDPISSHATLYWYQQALGQGPEFLTYFNYEAQPDKSGLPSDRFSAERPEGSISTLTIQRTEQRDSAMYRCASSSTARRQETQYFGPGTRLLVL.